A single sample is the source of the 8 T cell receptor beta chains below, sequenced in a study of T cell responses to AZD1222 COVID-19 vaccine. The repertoire was sequenced with immunoSEQ multiplex PCR; TCRdb's copy has only in-frame clones and lacks some. The sample lists roughly 100,000 clones; 82% were seen once. The sequences come from peripheral blood, collected on day 0 of AZD1222 vaccination. These receptors were taken from an adult in good health.

This sequence joins TRBV7-3 and TRBJ1-2; 7 bases are a match to TRBD1. Germline V gene data show CDR1 as SGHTA and CDR2 as FQGTGA. J lost 8 bases, V lost 4 bases, and 7 bases had no gene match. The length of the CDR3 is 13 residues. CDR3 nucleotides: TGTGCCAGCAGCTCAACGACAGGGCCCGGCTACACCTTC. It specifies CASSSTTGPGYTF.

J is TRBJ2-3 and V is TRBV5-6, with TRBD2 matching over 13 bases. Germline assignment: CDR1 SGHDT and CDR2 YYEEEE. V was clipped by 4 bases and J by 3 bases; unmatched bases: 2. The CDR3 contains 15 residues. DNA for the CDR3: TGTGCCAGCAGCGGGGGACTAGCGGGGACAGATACGCAGTATTTT. Protein product: CASSGGLAGTDTQYF.

The chain uses TRBV9 and TRBJ2-3; TRBD2 agrees at 8 bases. Germline values: CDR1 SGDLS, CDR2 YYNGEE. The J segment lost 2 bases and the V segment lost 0 bases, leaving 5 bases of the junction unmatched. This CDR3 has 16 residues. In DNA, the CDR3 is TGTGCCAGCAGCGTAGCTCAGCGGGGGAACACAGATACGCAGTATTTT. It encodes CASSVAQRGNTDTQYF.

This clone has only a few counts. The V and J genes are TRBV9 and TRBJ2-7, with TRBD2 identical over 7 bases. CDR1 and CDR2 (germline): SGDLS, YYNGEE. The CDR3 has 14 amino acids. The ends lost 4 bases at V and 1 base at J; junction bases unmatched: 5. The CDR3 protein is CASSPFSGSYEQYF. The DNA of the CDR3 is TGTGCCAGCAGCCCATTTAGCGGGTCCTACGAGCAGTACTTC. The variable domain in full, completed from reference TRBV9 and TRBJ2-7, reads DSGVTQTPKHLITATGQRVTLRCSPRSGDLSVYWYQQSLDQGLQFLIQYYNGEERAKGNILERFSAQQFPDLHSELNLSSLELGDSALYFCASSPFSGSYEQYFGPGTRLTVT.

The gene calls are TRBV6-5 and TRBJ1-1, with 10 bases lining up with TRBD1. The ends lost 6 bases at V and 11 bases at J; junction bases unmatched: 6. Germline V lookup: CDR1 MNHEY, CDR2 SVGAGI. The CDR3 spans 12 residues. In DNA form, the CDR3 reads TGTGCCAGCAGATCCGGGACAGGGGTGGCTTTCTTT. It yields the protein CASRSGTGVAFF.

This clone was observed once. The chain employs TRBV4-3 and TRBJ1-1; D unclear. Germline assignment: CDR1 LGHNA and CDR2 YSLEER. This CDR3 contains 14 residues. V gave up 1 base and J gave up 3 bases, with 9 bases separating them. The CDR3 bases are TGCGCCAGCAGCCAAGTCCGGGAGGACACTGAAGCTTTCTTT. Its translation: CASSQVREDTEAFF.

This chain uses TRBV6-1 with TRBJ2-7, with 7 bases that match TRBD1. Germline V gene data show CDR1 as MNHNS and CDR2 as SASEGT. V trimming: 4 bases; J trimming: 3 bases; junction bases outside the gene matches: 6. The CDR3 spans 14 residues. Here the CDR3 DNA reads TGTGCCAGCAGTGCAGCGCAGGGGGACTACGAGCAGTACTTC. It codes for CASSAAQGDYEQYF.

The chain is built from TRBV10-3 and TRBJ2-7; 8 bases fit TRBD2. J was trimmed by 1 base and V by 7 bases; bases with no gene match: 9. Germline V gene data show CDR1 as ENHRY and CDR2 as SYGVKD. This CDR3 region has 15 residues. CDR3 sequence reads: CAITPGGPVSYEQYF. The CDR3 DNA reads TGTGCCATCACTCCGGGGGGGCCCGTATCCTACGAGCAGTACTTC.